The rows below give T cell receptor beta chains drawn from one sample of a study of regulatory T cells in long-lasting Graves disease. Each CDR3 protein gets one entry after TCRdb re-called the multiplex PCR reads with MiXCR. This sample has around 330,000 distinct CDR3 sequences, with approximately 20% found just once. The sequencing here drew on peripheral blood mononuclear cells (PBMCs), taken at new diagnosis, from a patient treated with antithyroid drugs. The receptors shown here come from a female donor with Graves disease. CDR3s include the opening cysteine and the closing phenylalanine or tryptophan. Fields, in order: D gene, V gene, clone size, J gene, CDR3 protein, CDR3 DNA. A D gene is named only where the DNA matches it firmly. Some rows have no size entry. The others give once, few or many, or a class for an expanded clone.

TRBD1	TRBV7-9	-	TRBJ1-1	CASSAWGQRNTEAFF	TGTGCCAGCAGCGCCTGGGGACAGAGGAACACTGAAGCTTTCTTT
-	TRBV7-2	-	TRBJ2-1	CASSPTTGQSSYNEQFF	TGTGCCAGCAGCCCGACGACAGGCCAATCCTCCTACAATGAGCAGTTCTTC
TRBD2	TRBV12-3/TRBV12-4	-	TRBJ2-3	CASTPGLAGGRDTQYF	TGTGCCAGCACCCCGGGACTAGCGGGGGGTCGGGATACGCAGTATTTT
-	TRBV27	many	TRBJ2-3	CASSWDQPSTDTQYF	TGTGCCAGCAGTTGGGACCAACCTAGCACAGATACGCAGTATTTT
-	TRBV5-1	many	TRBJ2-5	CASTGVGETQYF	TGCGCCAGCACTGGGGTGGGAGAGACCCAGTACTTC
-	TRBV20-1	-	TRBJ2-5	CSARVRTVQETQYF	TGCAGTGCTAGAGTCAGGACAGTCCAAGAGACCCAGTACTTC
TRBD2	TRBV6-1	many	TRBJ2-1	CASSEAPGGYNEQFF	TGTGCCAGCAGTGAAGCGCCGGGGGGGTACAATGAGCAGTTCTTC
-	TRBV28	many	TRBJ1-2	CASSLRVSGYTF	TGTGCCAGCAGTTTACGGGTTTCGGGCTACACCTTC
-	TRBV6-5	many	TRBJ2-7	CASSYGAGRYEQYF	TGTGCCAGCAGTTACGGGGCGGGCCGATACGAGCAGTACTTC
TRBD2	TRBV7-9	-	TRBJ2-1	CASSPAMTSGSFHEQFF	TGTGCCAGCAGCCCGGCGATGACTAGCGGGAGTTTCCATGAGCAGTTCTTC
-	TRBV12-3/TRBV12-4	many	TRBJ1-2	CASSLTRSHYGYTF	TGTGCCAGCAGTTTAACCCGGTCTCACTATGGCTACACCTTC
-	TRBV9	-	TRBJ2-3	CASSVLAEAGDTQYF	TGTGCCAGCAGCGTACTCGCTGAGGCAGGGGATACGCAGTATTTT
TRBD1	TRBV5-1	many	TRBJ2-7	CASSSTGGTYEQYF	TGCGCCAGCAGCTCGACAGGGGGTACGTACGAGCAGTACTTC
-	TRBV7-9	-	TRBJ1-6	CASSPYESSYNSPLHF	TGTGCCAGCAGCCCTTATGAGAGCTCCTATAATTCACCCCTCCACTTT
-	TRBV7-9	many	TRBJ2-1	CASSAGTNNEQFF	TGTGCCAGCAGCGCCGGGACGAACAATGAGCAGTTCTTC
-	TRBV12-3/TRBV12-4	many	TRBJ1-1	CASSLSGVEAFF	TGTGCCAGCAGCTTAAGCGGGGTTGAAGCTTTCTTT
-	TRBV12-3/TRBV12-4	many	TRBJ1-1	CASSYNRGTEAFF	TGTGCCAGCAGTTACAATCGAGGCACTGAAGCTTTCTTT
-	TRBV20-1	-	TRBJ2-7	CSAGPGLRTDEQYF	TGCAGTGCTGGCCCGGGACTGAGGACCGACGAGCAGTACTTC
-	TRBV12-3/TRBV12-4	many	TRBJ2-1	CASSLPWPYGSYNEQFF	TGTGCCAGCAGTTTACCCTGGCCCTACGGCTCCTACAATGAGCAGTTCTTC
-	TRBV28	many	TRBJ1-1	CASSSRQYEAFF	TGTGCCAGCAGCTCCCGACAGTATGAAGCTTTCTTT
-	TRBV6-9	-	TRBJ2-1	CASSYDDINEQFF	TGTGCCAGCAGTTACGACGACATCAATGAGCAGTTCTTC
-	TRBV12-3/TRBV12-4	many	TRBJ2-7	CASSSDILYEQYF	TGTGCCAGCAGTTCGGACATACTCTACGAGCAGTACTTC
-	TRBV12-3/TRBV12-4	few	TRBJ1-5	CASSPTRQPQHF	TGTGCCAGCAGCCCGACCCGTCAGCCCCAGCATTTT
-	TRBV12-3/TRBV12-4	many	TRBJ1-1	CASSQVGRAGAFF	TGTGCCAGCAGTCAAGTGGGCAGGGCAGGAGCTTTCTTT
-	TRBV12-3/TRBV12-4	many	TRBJ2-1	CASNPVSGVFYEQFF	TGTGCCAGCAACCCCGTATCGGGAGTCTTCTATGAGCAGTTCTTC
-	TRBV15	-	TRBJ2-1	CATSASLAEQFF	TGTGCCACCAGCGCCAGTCTTGCCGAGCAGTTCTTC
TRBD2	TRBV11-2	many	TRBJ2-3	CASSYNGREGRTDTQYF	TGTGCCAGCAGCTACAATGGGCGGGAGGGCCGCACAGATACGCAGTATTTT
TRBD2	TRBV2	-	TRBJ2-3	CASSASSGGADTQYF	TGTGCCAGCAGTGCGTCTAGCGGCGGGGCGGATACGCAGTATTTT
TRBD1	TRBV28	-	TRBJ2-7	CASASMTGVGYEQYF	TGTGCCAGCGCCTCAATGACAGGGGTGGGCTACGAGCAGTACTTC
-	TRBV29-1	few	TRBJ1-1	CSVLGGNTEAFF	TGCAGCGTGTTGGGGGGAAACACTGAAGCTTTCTTT
TRBD2	TRBV2	-	TRBJ2-7	CAAGLAVSSYEQYF	TGTGCCGCCGGGCTAGCGGTCTCATCTTACGAGCAGTACTTC
-	TRBV2	many	TRBJ2-7	CAGLRDTPYEQYF	TGTGCCGGCCTAAGGGACACTCCCTACGAGCAGTACTTC
-	TRBV6-1	many	TRBJ2-7	CASTDGRGPYEQYF	TGTGCCAGCACCGACGGACGGGGACCCTACGAGCAGTACTTC
TRBD2	TRBV19	many	TRBJ2-1	CASTLTSGRSKAAEQFF	TGTGCCAGTACCCTGACTAGCGGGAGATCAAAGGCGGCTGAGCAGTTCTTC
-	TRBV11-1	-	TRBJ2-7	CASSLLRTVYEQYF	TGTGCCAGCAGCTTATTACGGACAGTCTACGAGCAGTACTTC
TRBD2	TRBV5-1	many	TRBJ2-1	CASSSPASGRVGNEQFF	TGCGCCAGCAGCTCCCCGGCTAGCGGGAGGGTGGGGAATGAGCAGTTCTTC
TRBD1	TRBV20-1	-	TRBJ2-5	CSATRQGQETQYF	TGCAGTGCTACCAGACAGGGGCAAGAGACCCAGTACTTC
TRBD2	TRBV19	many	TRBJ2-5	CASSIEDGGSQYF	TGTGCCAGTAGTATAGAGGACGGGGGGAGCCAGTACTTC
TRBD2	TRBV11-3	many	TRBJ2-3	CASTVAGDTQYF	TGTGCCAGCACAGTAGCGGGAGATACGCAGTATTTT
-	TRBV10-3	many	TRBJ1-5	CATGRREPNQPQHF	TGTGCCACCGGACGGAGGGAGCCGAATCAGCCCCAGCATTTT
-	TRBV2	many	TRBJ2-1	CASSGGTGEQFF	TGTGCCAGCAGCGGAGGGACTGGTGAGCAGTTCTTC
TRBD2	TRBV6-1	few	TRBJ2-3	CASSEEWSGGGTDTQYF	TGTGCCAGCAGTGAAGAGTGGTCGGGAGGGGGCACAGATACGCAGTATTTT
TRBD2	TRBV20-1	many	TRBJ2-1	CSAFDSGGSSYNEQFF	TGCAGTGCTTTTGATAGCGGGGGTAGCTCCTACAATGAGCAGTTCTTC
-	TRBV11-3	-	TRBJ2-2	CASSLVSLATRELFF	TGTGCCAGCAGCTTAGTCTCCCTAGCGACCCGGGAGCTGTTTTTT
-	TRBV6-1	many	TRBJ1-2	CASQEGFNYGYTF	TGTGCCAGCCAGGAAGGCTTTAACTATGGCTACACCTTC
-	TRBV9	few	TRBJ2-3	CASSSRTLATDTQYF	TGTGCCAGCAGCTCCCGGACACTCGCCACAGATACGCAGTATTTT
-	TRBV14	few	TRBJ1-5	CASSGGARVSNQPQHF	TGTGCCAGCAGCGGGGGGGCTAGGGTGAGCAATCAGCCCCAGCATTTT
TRBD2	TRBV28	-	TRBJ2-7	CASSLLVSSGRYEQYF	TGTGCCAGCAGTTTATTAGTGTCTAGCGGACGGTACGAGCAGTACTTC
-	TRBV5-1	many	TRBJ2-1	CASSLLARAFF	TGCGCCAGCAGCTTGCTAGCCCGGGCGTTCTTC
TRBD1	TRBV20-1	many	TRBJ2-1	CSLERTGGNEQFF	TGCAGTCTGGAGAGGACAGGGGGCAATGAGCAGTTCTTC
TRBD2	TRBV7-9	many	TRBJ2-1	CASSLGASGRIEQFF	TGTGCCAGCAGCTTAGGGGCTAGCGGGAGAATTGAGCAGTTCTTC
-	TRBV2	many	TRBJ2-2	CASSDQRLNTGELFF	TGTGCCAGCAGTGATCAGCGGCTGAACACCGGGGAGCTGTTTTTT
TRBD2	TRBV20-1	-	TRBJ2-1	CSAPRLAGDLREQFF	TGCAGTGCTCCCCGACTAGCGGGGGACTTACGAGAGCAGTTCTTC
-	TRBV20-1	many	TRBJ2-1	CSARDWAYNEQFF	TGCAGTGCTAGAGATTGGGCCTACAATGAGCAGTTCTTC
-	TRBV30	many	TRBJ1-1	CAWRRAPGGTEAFF	TGTGCCTGGAGACGGGCCCCGGGGGGCACTGAAGCTTTCTTT
TRBD1	TRBV15	many	TRBJ1-4	CATSRAGDREDEKLFF	TGTGCCACCAGCAGAGCGGGGGACAGGGAAGATGAAAAACTGTTTTTT
TRBD1	TRBV12-3/TRBV12-4	many	TRBJ1-4	CASSTRTGGDTNEKLFF	TGTGCCAGCAGTACCCGGACAGGAGGGGATACTAATGAAAAACTGTTTTTT
-	TRBV12-3/TRBV12-4	many	TRBJ1-5	CASSLLPGDQPQHF	TGTGCCAGCAGTTTATTACCAGGGGATCAGCCCCAGCATTTT
-	TRBV6-2/TRBV6-3	many	TRBJ2-5	CASSEIRQETQYF	TGTGCCAGCAGTGAAATCCGACAAGAGACCCAGTACTTC